The 14 T cell receptor beta chains below all came from one sample that was sequenced in a study of Ad26.COV2.S vaccination and SARS-CoV-2 variants. Treatment in this sample: 15 to 20 received Ad26.COV2.S at low or high dose, single or two shots; about 5 received placebo; per-sample allocation not given. The investigators took samples on day 63 after the first vaccine or placebo injection. TCRdb keeps only in-frame clones here, not all; method: immunoSEQ multiplex PCR. The sample lists around 370,000 clones, approximately 84% occurring once. The material sequenced was peripheral blood, taken in a trial of Ad26.COV2.S vaccine versus placebo. These receptors were collected from a person between 18 and 59 years old who received the Ad26.COV2.S COVID-19 vaccine or a placebo.

The chain employs TRBV2 and TRBJ2-3; D is unresolved. Deletions cut 4 bases from V and 2 bases from J, with 10 bases between. CDR3 length: 14 residues. Germline V lookup: CDR1 SNHLY, CDR2 FYNNEI. The CDR3 loop is CASSASPFTDTQYF. CDR3 in DNA: TGTGCCAGCAGTGCCTCCCCTTTCACAGATACGCAGTATTTT.

The chain couples TRBV6-6 to TRBJ2-7; D not resolved. This CDR3 is 14 amino acids long. Germline values: CDR1 MNHNY, CDR2 SVGAGI (reference sequence). Deletions cut 2 bases from V and 6 bases from J, with 14 bases between. DNA for the CDR3: TGTGCCAGCAGTTACGCTCGGGCAGGCGCCGAGCAGTACTTC. As protein: CASSYARAGAEQYF.

V and J are TRBV28 and TRBJ2-2, with 8 bases identical to TRBD1. This CDR3 has 18 residues. The germline gives CDR1 MDHEN, CDR2 SYDVKM. V shed 6 bases and J 4 bases; nucleotides not matched to a gene: 16. CDR3 bases: TGTGCCAGCAGCCGATCTACGCAGGGGGCAGGGGCCACCGGGGAGCTGTTTTTT. Its protein is CASSRSTQGAGATGELFF.

This clone was seen a few times. This chain connects TRBV15 to TRBJ1-2; possibly TRBD1 for D (6 bases). Trimming left V 11 bases short and J 2 bases short, with 12 bases between. CDR3 length equals 12 residues. Per the germline V gene, CDR1 is LNHNV and CDR2 is YYDKDF (reference sequence). DNA for the CDR3: TGTGCCTCCAAGGGGGGGAACTATGGCTACACCTTC. It codes for CASKGGNYGYTF.

The chain has TRBV6-2 or TRBV6-3 and TRBJ2-5; D is possibly TRBD1 or TRBD2 (5 bases each). The CDR3 is 15 residues long. V was pared by 6 bases and J by 0 bases, with 14 bases between. CDR1 is MNHEY, CDR2 SVGEGT, per germline. CDR3 sequence reads: CASSLGAKYQETQYF. CDR3 coding DNA: TGTGCCAGCAGCCTCGGGGCGAAGTACCAAGAGACCCAGTACTTC.

The chain is built from TRBV9 and TRBJ1-2, with D unresolved. V was trimmed by 0 bases and J by 7 bases, leaving 19 bases between them. Germline V lookup: CDR1 SGDLS, CDR2 YYNGEE. CDR3 length equals 16 residues. The CDR3 loop is CASSVDLRAGYTGYTF. CDR3 sequence (DNA): TGTGCCAGCAGCGTAGACCTCCGGGCCGGCTATACTGGCTACACCTTC. The whole variable domain, remainder taken from reference TRBV9 and TRBJ1-2, is DSGVTQTPKHLITATGQRVTLRCSPRSGDLSVYWYQQSLDQGLQFLIQYYNGEERAKGNILERFSAQQFPDLHSELNLSSLELGDSALYFCASSVDLRAGYTGYTFGSGTRLTVV.

The chain couples TRBV28 to TRBJ2-7; maybe TRBD1 (5 bases). Germline V gene sequence: CDR1 MDHEN, CDR2 SYDVKM. This CDR3 spans 14 amino acids. V dropped 1 base and J dropped 2 bases, with 9 bases sitting between them. The CDR3 sequence: CASSLYRQTYEQYF. DNA for the CDR3: TGTGCCAGCAGTTTATATAGACAGACCTACGAGCAGTACTTC.

This chain connects TRBV7-8 to TRBJ1-1; D not certain. V was shortened by 1 base and J by 3 bases, with 9 bases between the two germline ends. Germline-derived CDR1 and CDR2 are SGHVS and FQNEAQ. The CDR3 runs 14 residues. The CDR3 DNA follows: TGTGCCAGCAGCTTAGGGCGGTCTTACACTGAAGCTTTCTTT. Encoded protein: CASSLGRSYTEAFF.

CDR3 sequence (DNA): TGTGCCAGCAGTAAGACAGGGGATTGGGACGAGCAGTACTTC. It is translated as CASSKTGDWDEQYF. The J gene is TRBJ2-7, the V gene TRBV6-2 or TRBV6-3; 8 bases map to TRBD1. Germline trimming cut 5 bases from V and 5 bases from J; bases unmatched to any gene: 8. CDR3 length: 14 amino acids. Germline V gene lookup returns CDR1 MNHEY and CDR2 SVGEGT.

This clone was seen more than once but under ten times. The gene calls are TRBV12-3 or TRBV12-4 and TRBJ1-5; D is unclear. This CDR3 is built from 13 residues. V gave up 2 bases and J gave up 5 bases, with 7 bases separating them. The CDR3 sequence is CASSLNLDQPQHF. Here the CDR3 DNA reads TGTGCCAGCAGTTTAAACCTGGATCAGCCCCAGCATTTT.

V and J are TRBV5-1 and TRBJ2-3; perhaps TRBD2 as D (5 bases). The CDR3 loop spans 16 amino acids. Trimming took off 2 bases at V and 0 bases at J, with 13 bases between the two ends. In germline, CDR1 is SGHRS, CDR2 YFSETQ. CDR3 sequence: CASSFDPGTSTDTQYF. In nucleotides, the CDR3 is TGCGCCAGCAGCTTCGATCCGGGAACAAGCACAGATACGCAGTATTTT.

The chain is built from TRBV19 and TRBJ1-3; D is unresolved. CDR1 is LNHDA and CDR2 is SQIVND in the germline V gene (reference sequence). Trimming cost V 1 base and J 0 bases, with 7 bases left between them. The CDR3 consists of 15 residues. Written as DNA, the CDR3 is TGTGCCAGTAGTATAGGGGGAAACTCTGGAAACACCATATATTTT. Amino acids: CASSIGGNSGNTIYF. The whole variable domain, filled in from reference TRBV19 and TRBJ1-3, reads DGGITQSPKYLFRKEGQNVTLSCEQNLNHDAMYWYRQDPGQGLRLIYYSQIVNDFQKGDIAEGYSVSREKKESFPLTVTSAQKNPTAFYLCASSIGGNSGNTIYFGEGSWLTVV.

This rearrangement joins TRBV5-1 to TRBJ1-1; D is perhaps TRBD1 (5 bases). This CDR3 is 15 amino acids long. V was trimmed by 1 base and J by 3 bases, leaving 13 bases between them. The germline CDR1 and CDR2 sequences are SGHRS and YFSETQ. The CDR3 is CASSLYGGLDTEAFF. The CDR3 coding sequence is TGCGCCAGCAGCTTGTACGGGGGGTTGGACACTGAAGCTTTCTTT.

The chain uses TRBV19 and TRBJ2-1, with a weak D call TRBD1 (6 bases). V was trimmed by 2 bases and J by 9 bases, leaving 14 bases between them. The length of the CDR3 is 14 residues. The germline gives CDR1 LNHDA, CDR2 SQIVND (reference sequence). The CDR3 DNA reads as TGTGCCAGTAGTATACTAGCCGCCAGGGGTGAGCAGTTCTTC. Protein product: CASSILAARGEQFF.